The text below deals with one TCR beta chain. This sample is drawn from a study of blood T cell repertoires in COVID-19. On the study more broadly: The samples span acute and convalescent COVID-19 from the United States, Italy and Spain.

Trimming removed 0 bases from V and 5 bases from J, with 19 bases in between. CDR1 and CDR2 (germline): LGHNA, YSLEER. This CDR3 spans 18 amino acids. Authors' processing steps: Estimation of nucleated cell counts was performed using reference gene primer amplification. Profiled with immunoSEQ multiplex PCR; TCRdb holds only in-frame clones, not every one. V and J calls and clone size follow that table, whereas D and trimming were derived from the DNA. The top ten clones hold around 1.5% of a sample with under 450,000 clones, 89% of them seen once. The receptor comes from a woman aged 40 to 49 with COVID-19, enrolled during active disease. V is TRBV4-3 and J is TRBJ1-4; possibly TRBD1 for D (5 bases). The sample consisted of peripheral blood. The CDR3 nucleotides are TGCGCCAGCAGCCAAGATTCTACAGGTCGAGAGAGAAATGAAAAACTGTTTTTT. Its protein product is CASSQDSTGRERNEKLFF.